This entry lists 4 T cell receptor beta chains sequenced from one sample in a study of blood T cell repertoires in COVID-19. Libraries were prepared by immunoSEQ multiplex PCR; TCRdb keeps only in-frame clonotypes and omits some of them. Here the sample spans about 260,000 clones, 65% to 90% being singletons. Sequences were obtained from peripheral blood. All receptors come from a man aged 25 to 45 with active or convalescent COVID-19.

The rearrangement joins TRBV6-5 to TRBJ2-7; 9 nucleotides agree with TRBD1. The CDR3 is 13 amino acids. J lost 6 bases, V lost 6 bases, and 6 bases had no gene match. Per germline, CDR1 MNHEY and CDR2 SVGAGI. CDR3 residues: CASSQDRGGEQYF. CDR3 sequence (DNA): TGTGCCAGCAGCCAGGACAGGGGAGGCGAGCAGTACTTC.

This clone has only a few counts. The CDR3 nucleotides read TGCGCCAGCAGCCAAGTGTTTGGCGGTTCCTATGGCTACACCTTC. Its translation is CASSQVFGGSYGYTF. This chain connects TRBV4-1 to TRBJ1-2; D uncertain. The CDR3 is made up of 15 amino acids. With 1 base removed from V and 4 bases from J, the gap between germline ends came to 13 bases. Germline values: CDR1 MGHRA, CDR2 YSYEKL.

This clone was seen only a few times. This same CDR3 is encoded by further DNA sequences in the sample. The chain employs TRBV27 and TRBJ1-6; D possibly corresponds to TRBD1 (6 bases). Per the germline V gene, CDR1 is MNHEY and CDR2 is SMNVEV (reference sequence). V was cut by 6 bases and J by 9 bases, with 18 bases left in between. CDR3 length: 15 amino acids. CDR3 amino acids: CASRRGRGSSSPLHF. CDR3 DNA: TGTGCCAGCAGACGGGGGAGGGGGTCTAGTTCACCCCTCCACTTT.

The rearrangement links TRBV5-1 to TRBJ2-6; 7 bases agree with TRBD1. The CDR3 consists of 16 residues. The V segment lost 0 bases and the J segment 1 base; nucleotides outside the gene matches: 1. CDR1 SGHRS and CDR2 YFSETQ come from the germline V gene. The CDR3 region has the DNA TGCGCCAGCAGCTTGGGGGACAGTTCTGGGGCCAACGTCCTGACTTTC. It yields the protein CASSLGDSSGANVLTF.